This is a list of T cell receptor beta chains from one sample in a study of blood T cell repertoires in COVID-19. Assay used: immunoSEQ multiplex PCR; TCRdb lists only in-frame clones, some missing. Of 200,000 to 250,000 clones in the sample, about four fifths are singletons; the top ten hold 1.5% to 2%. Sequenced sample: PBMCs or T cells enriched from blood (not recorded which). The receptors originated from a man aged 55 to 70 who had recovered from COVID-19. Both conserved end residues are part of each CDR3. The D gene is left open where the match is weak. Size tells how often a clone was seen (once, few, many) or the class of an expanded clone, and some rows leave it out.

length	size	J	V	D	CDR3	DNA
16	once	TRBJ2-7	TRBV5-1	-	CASSPGWGGASYEQYF	TGCGCCAGCAGCCCCGGTTGGGGGGGGGCCTCCTACGAGCAGTACTTC
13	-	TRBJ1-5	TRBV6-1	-	CASSEGAHQPQHF	TGTGCCAGCAGTGAGGGGGCTCATCAGCCCCAGCATTTT
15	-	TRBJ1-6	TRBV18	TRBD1	CASSPEGQGNSPLHF	TGTGCCAGCTCACCCGAGGGACAGGGGAATTCACCCCTCCACTTT
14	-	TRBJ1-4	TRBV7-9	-	CASSIGGFNEKLFF	TGTGCCAGCAGCATTGGGGGCTTCAATGAAAAACTGTTTTTT
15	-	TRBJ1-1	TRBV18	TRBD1	CASSLTGAGNTEAFF	TGTGCCAGCTCACTAACAGGGGCTGGGAACACTGAAGCTTTCTTT
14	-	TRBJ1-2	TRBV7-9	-	CASSSFNSNYGYTF	TGTGCCAGCAGCTCCTTTAACTCTAACTATGGCTACACCTTC
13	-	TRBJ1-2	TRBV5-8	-	CASSPELLYGYTF	TGTGCCAGCAGCCCCGAGTTGCTCTATGGCTACACCTTC
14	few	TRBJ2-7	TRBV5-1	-	CASSPGGVSYEQYF	TGCGCCAGCAGCCCCGGGGGAGTTTCCTACGAGCAGTACTTC
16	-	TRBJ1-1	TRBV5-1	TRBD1	CASSVTPGQGNTEAFF	TGCGCCAGCAGCGTCACACCGGGACAGGGAAACACTGAAGCTTTCTTT
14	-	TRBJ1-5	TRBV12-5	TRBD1	CASGGGSTSQPQHF	TGTGCTAGCGGAGGGGGCTCCACCAGTCAGCCCCAGCATTTT
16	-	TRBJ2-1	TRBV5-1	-	CASSLGAGYSYNEQFF	TGCGCCAGCAGCTTGGGTGCAGGGTACTCCTACAATGAGCAGTTCTTC
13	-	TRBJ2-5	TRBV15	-	CATSRDNQETQYF	TGTGCCACCAGCCGGGACAACCAGGAGACCCAGTACTTC
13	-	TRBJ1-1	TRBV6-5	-	CASTISGGTEAFF	TGTGCCAGCACTATATCGGGTGGCACTGAAGCTTTCTTT
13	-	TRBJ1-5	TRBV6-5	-	CASSYGGIQPQHF	TGTGCCAGCAGTTACGGGGGGATCCAGCCCCAGCATTTT
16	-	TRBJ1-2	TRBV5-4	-	CASSPDLARSNYGYTF	TGTGCCAGCAGCCCGGACTTGGCACGATCTAACTATGGCTACACCTTC
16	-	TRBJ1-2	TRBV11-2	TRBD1	CASSLSAGRGNYGYTF	TGTGCCAGCAGCTTAAGTGCAGGCAGGGGGAACTATGGCTACACCTTC
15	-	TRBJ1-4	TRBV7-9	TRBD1	CASSLRAGGSEKLFF	TGTGCCAGCAGCTTGCGGGCAGGGGGTAGTGAAAAACTGTTTTTT
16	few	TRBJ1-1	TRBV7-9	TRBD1	CASSLAPRQGNTEAFF	TGTGCCAGCAGCTTAGCGCCGAGACAGGGGAACACTGAAGCTTTCTTT
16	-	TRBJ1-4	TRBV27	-	CASSLFHTGANEKLFF	TGTGCCAGCAGTTTATTCCATACCGGGGCTAATGAAAAACTGTTTTTT
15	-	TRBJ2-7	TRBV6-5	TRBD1	CASNPRVTGTYEQYF	TGTGCCAGCAATCCGAGAGTGACAGGGACGTACGAGCAGTACTTC
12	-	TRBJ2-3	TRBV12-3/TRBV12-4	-	CASSQTRDTQYF	TGTGCCAGCAGTCAGACTCGGGATACGCAGTATTTT
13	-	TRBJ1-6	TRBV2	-	CASLIRGNSPLHF	TGTGCCAGCCTTATACGGGGGAATTCACCCCTCCACTTT
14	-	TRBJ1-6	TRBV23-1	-	CASSLAHINSPLHF	TGCGCCAGCAGTCTGGCACACATAAATTCACCCCTCCACTTT
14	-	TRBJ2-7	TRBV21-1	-	CASSLRTNSYEQYF	TGTGCCAGCAGCCTCCGGACAAACTCCTACGAGCAGTACTTC
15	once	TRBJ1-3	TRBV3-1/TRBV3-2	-	CASSQQKGPGNTIYF	TGTGCCAGCAGCCAACAAAAGGGGCCTGGAAACACCATATATTTT
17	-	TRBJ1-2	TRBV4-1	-	CASSQELRYDVNYGYTF	TGCGCCAGCAGCCAAGAACTGAGATACGATGTCAACTATGGCTACACCTTC
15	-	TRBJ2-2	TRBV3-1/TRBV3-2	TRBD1	CASSQSRQGTGELFF	TGTGCCAGCAGCCAAAGCAGACAGGGCACCGGGGAGCTGTTTTTT
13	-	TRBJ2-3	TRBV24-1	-	CATSDAGADTQYF	TGTGCCACCAGTGATGCAGGGGCAGATACGCAGTATTTT
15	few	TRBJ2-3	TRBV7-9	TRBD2	CASTQRAGGQDTQYF	TGTGCCAGCACCCAGCGAGCGGGGGGGCAAGATACGCAGTATTTT
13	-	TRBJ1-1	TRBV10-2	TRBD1	CASSETGYTEAFF	TGCGCCAGCAGCGAGACAGGGTACACTGAAGCTTTCTTT
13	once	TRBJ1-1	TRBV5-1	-	CASTQTLNTEAFF	TGCGCCAGCACACAGACACTGAACACTGAAGCTTTCTTT
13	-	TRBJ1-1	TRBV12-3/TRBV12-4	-	CASSTGLGTEAFF	TGTGCCAGCAGTACAGGGTTGGGCACTGAAGCTTTCTTT
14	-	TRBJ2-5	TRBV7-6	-	CASSLVHEMETQYF	TGTGCCAGCAGCTTAGTTCATGAGATGGAGACCCAGTACTTC
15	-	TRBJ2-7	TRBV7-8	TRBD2	CASSTRTSGGHEQYF	TGTGCCAGCAGCACAAGAACTAGCGGGGGCCACGAGCAGTACTTC
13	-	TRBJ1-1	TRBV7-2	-	CASSTQENTEAFF	TGTGCCAGCAGCACACAGGAGAACACTGAAGCTTTCTTT
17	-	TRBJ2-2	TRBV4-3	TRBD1	CASSQTPGGSNTGELFF	TGCGCCAGCAGCCAAACCCCAGGGGGCTCGAACACCGGGGAGCTGTTTTTT
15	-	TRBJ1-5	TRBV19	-	CASSILGGFNQPQHF	TGTGCCAGTAGTATTTTAGGAGGGTTCAATCAGCCCCAGCATTTT
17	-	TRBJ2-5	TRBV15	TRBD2	CATSDRTSGGSMETQYF	TGTGCCACCAGCGACCGGACTAGCGGGGGGTCGATGGAAACCCAGTACTTC
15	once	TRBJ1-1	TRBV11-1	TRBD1	CASSSLTGSNTEAFF	TGTGCCAGCAGCTCGTTGACAGGGAGCAACACTGAAGCTTTCTTT
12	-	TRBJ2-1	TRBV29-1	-	CSVEDAGLEQFF	TGCAGCGTTGAAGATGCAGGGCTTGAGCAGTTCTTC
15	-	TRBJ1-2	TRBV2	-	CASRYGTSSNYGYTF	TGTGCCAGCAGGTATGGGACAAGTAGTAACTATGGCTACACCTTC
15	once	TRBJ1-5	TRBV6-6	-	CASSSVPQGTQPQHF	TGTGCCAGCAGTTCCGTCCCACAGGGTACTCAGCCCCAGCATTTT
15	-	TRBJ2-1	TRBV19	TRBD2	CASSGGAWSYNEQFF	TGTGCCAGTAGCGGGGGGGCCTGGTCCTACAATGAGCAGTTCTTC
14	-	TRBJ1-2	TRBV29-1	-	CSVEEPRGQYGYTF	TGCAGCGTTGAAGAACCCAGGGGTCAATATGGCTACACCTTC
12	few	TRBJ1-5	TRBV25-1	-	CASRGGGQPQHF	TGTGCCAGCAGAGGAGGCGGGCAGCCCCAGCATTTT
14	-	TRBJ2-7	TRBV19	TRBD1	CASRTGTGFGEQYF	TGTGCCAGTAGAACCGGGACAGGGTTCGGCGAGCAGTACTTC
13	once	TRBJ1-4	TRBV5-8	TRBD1	CASSFGTEEKLFF	TGTGCCAGCAGCTTCGGGACAGAAGAAAAACTGTTTTTT
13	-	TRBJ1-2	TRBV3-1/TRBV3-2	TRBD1	CASSMGQPYGYTF	TGTGCCAGCAGCATGGGACAGCCCTATGGCTACACCTTC
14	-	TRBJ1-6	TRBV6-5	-	CASRGGSYNSPLHF	TGTGCCAGCAGGGGGGGGTCCTATAATTCACCCCTCCACTTT
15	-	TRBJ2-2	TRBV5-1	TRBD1	CASSLGTGNTGELFF	TGCGCCAGCAGCTTGGGGACAGGAAACACCGGGGAGCTGTTTTTT
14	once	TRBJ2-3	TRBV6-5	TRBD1	CASSNRGLADTQYF	TGTGCCAGCAGTAACAGGGGGCTGGCAGATACGCAGTATTTT
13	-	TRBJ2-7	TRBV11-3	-	CASSLAFFREQYF	TGTGCCAGCAGCCTAGCTTTCTTTCGGGAGCAGTACTTC